Following are 14 T cell receptor beta chains from one sample sequenced in a study of shared clonotypes between healthy human individuals. The data were produced by immunoSEQ multiplex PCR, yet TCRdb's version contains in-frame clones alone and is incomplete. The sample yields about 1 million clones, 65% to 75% seen once. Material: memory CD4+ T cells sorted from blood. Indicated subset: CD45RA-negative fraction. These receptors came from a man aged 18 to 30 in good health.

The chain uses TRBV27 and TRBJ2-3; D ambiguous. In germline, CDR1 is MNHEY, CDR2 SMNVEV (reference sequence). Trimming removed 4 bases at V and 8 bases at J, with 19 bases between. The CDR3 runs to 15 residues. CDR3 in DNA: TGTGCCAGCAGTTCTCCAGCGAGGACCGGTCCTACGCAGTATTTT. Translating gives CASSSPARTGPTQYF.

The rearrangement links TRBV7-9 to TRBJ2-3; weak D call: TRBD2 (6 bases). The V end lost 5 bases, the J end lost 0 bases, and 18 bases lay between the germline ends. This CDR3 spans 17 amino acids. Germline CDR1 is SEHNR and CDR2 is FQNEAQ (reference sequence). The CDR3 bases are TGTGCCAGCAGCCAACTTGGAGGGTTAGGGAGCACAGATACGCAGTATTTT. Translated, it gives CASSQLGGLGSTDTQYF.

The chain joins TRBV7-2 to TRBJ2-2; D gene uncertain. Germline V gene sequence: CDR1 SGHTA, CDR2 FQGNSA. This CDR3 comprises 14 residues. V lost 3 bases, J lost 3 bases, and 8 bases lay in between. The CDR3 spells CASSFYVYTGELFF. The CDR3 coding sequence is TGTGCCAGCAGCTTTTATGTATACACCGGGGAGCTGTTTTTT.

V usage is TRBV5-6 and J usage is TRBJ1-1, with D possibly TRBD1 on 5 matching bases. V was clipped by 5 bases and J by 4 bases, with 12 bases between them. In germline, CDR1 is SGHDT, CDR2 YYEEEE. CDR3 length: 13 amino acids. The chain's CDR3 is CASRVGHRTEAFF. In DNA, the CDR3 is TGTGCCAGCAGGGTCGGACACCGCACTGAAGCTTTCTTT.

This chain links TRBV6-5 with TRBJ2-7; perhaps TRBD2 as D (5 bases). The CDR3 totals 13 residues. Per germline, CDR1 MNHEY and CDR2 SVGAGI. Trimming removed 2 bases from V and 6 bases from J, with 11 bases in between. In DNA form, the CDR3 reads TGTGCCAGCAGTTACGAGGGTACCGGCGAGCAGTACTTC. It is translated as CASSYEGTGEQYF.

In its sample, this clone was seen a few times. Other DNA sequences in this specimen translate into the identical CDR3. The rearrangement uses TRBV5-4 and TRBJ1-5; tentative D call: TRBD1 (5 bases). This CDR3 has 12 residues. V dropped 4 bases and J dropped 7 bases, with 9 bases sitting between them. In germline, CDR1 is SGHNT, CDR2 YYREEE (reference sequence). The CDR3, as DNA: TGTGCCAGCAGCCTGGAGGGGCAGCCCCAGCATTTT. It is translated as CASSLEGQPQHF.

This clone was counted between two and nine times. The J gene is TRBJ2-7, the V gene TRBV11-2; TRBD1 or TRBD2 may be the D gene (5 bases each). Germline lookup yields CDR1 SGHAT and CDR2 FQNNGV. The CDR3 is 13 amino acids. Trimming removed 1 base from V and 6 bases from J, with 10 bases in between. The CDR3 loop is CASSLGQGREQYF. The CDR3 DNA follows: TGTGCCAGCAGCTTAGGCCAGGGACGCGAGCAGTACTTC.

For the CDR3, the DNA is TGTGCCAGCTCACTCGGACTATTGTACGAGCAGTACTTC. Its protein is CASSLGLLYEQYF. The chain links TRBV18 to TRBJ2-7; D perhaps matches TRBD2 (6 bases). This CDR3 region has 13 residues. V was cut by 4 bases and J by 4 bases, with 11 bases left in between. Germline-derived CDR1 and CDR2 are KGHSH and LQKENI.

This chain connects TRBV7-2 to TRBJ2-4; 11 bases line up with TRBD1. There are 19 residues in the CDR3. The germline V gene encodes CDR1 SGHTA and CDR2 FQGNSA. Unmatched junction bases numbered 12, after V lost 5 bases and J lost 0 bases. For the CDR3, the DNA is TGTGCCAGCAGCCCACGGACAGGGGGCGGGACCCTAGCCAAAAACATTCAGTACTTC. This translates into CASSPRTGGGTLAKNIQYF.

The sample holds many counts of this clone. This chain uses TRBV19 with TRBJ2-6, with 7 bases aligning to TRBD1. Germline-derived CDR1 and CDR2 are LNHDA and SQIVND (reference sequence). CDR3 length equals 15 residues. J was trimmed by 13 bases and V by 5 bases; bases with no gene match: 14. The CDR3: CASSLETGTVKVLTF. The CDR3 region has the DNA TGTGCCAGTAGTCTCGAGACCGGGACAGTAAAGGTCCTGACTTTC. Combining the CDR3 with reference TRBV19 and TRBJ2-6 gives the whole variable domain DGGITQSPKYLFRKEGQNVTLSCEQNLNHDAMYWYRQDPGQGLRLIYYSQIVNDFQKGDIAEGYSVSREKKESFPLTVTSAQKNPTAFYLCASSLETGTVKVLTFGAGSRLTVL.

The genes are TRBV28 and TRBJ1-3; the D gene is possibly TRBD1 (6 bases). The CDR3 covers 16 residues. The germline V gene has CDR1 MDHEN and CDR2 SYDVKM. V gave up 6 bases and J gave up 0 bases, with 15 bases separating them. The DNA of the CDR3 is TGTGCCAGCAGCGAGACAGGACTGGTCTCTGGAAACACCATATATTTT. Amino acid sequence: CASSETGLVSGNTIYF.

The CDR3: CASSRRWTVTDTYNEQFF. The CDR3 nucleotides are TGTGCCAGCAGCCGCCGGTGGACGGTTACAGATACCTACAATGAGCAGTTCTTC. V is TRBV4-2 and J is TRBJ2-1; unclear D gene. Germline CDR1 reads LGHNA; CDR2 reads YNFKEQ. The germline V and J ends were trimmed by 4 bases and 2 bases, with 21 bases remaining between them. There are 18 residues in the CDR3.

V and J are TRBV19 and TRBJ2-5, with 9 nucleotides matching TRBD1. The germline CDR1 and CDR2 sequences are LNHDA and SQIVND (reference sequence). V lost 5 bases to trimming and J lost 5 bases; unmatched junction nucleotides: 6. The CDR3 consists of 14 residues. CDR3 protein: CASSSRTGAETQYF. The CDR3 DNA is TGTGCCAGTAGTTCGAGGACAGGGGCGGAGACCCAGTACTTC.

The genes are TRBV2 and TRBJ2-7; 10 nucleotides line up with TRBD2. V shed 6 bases, J shed 4 bases, and the junction held 9 bases outside the gene matches. The CDR3 length is 15 residues. Germline V lookup: CDR1 SNHLY, CDR2 FYNNEI. The CDR3 region is CASRRGSGGAYEQYF. The CDR3 nucleotides read TGTGCCAGCAGAAGGGGCAGCGGGGGGGCTTACGAGCAGTACTTC.